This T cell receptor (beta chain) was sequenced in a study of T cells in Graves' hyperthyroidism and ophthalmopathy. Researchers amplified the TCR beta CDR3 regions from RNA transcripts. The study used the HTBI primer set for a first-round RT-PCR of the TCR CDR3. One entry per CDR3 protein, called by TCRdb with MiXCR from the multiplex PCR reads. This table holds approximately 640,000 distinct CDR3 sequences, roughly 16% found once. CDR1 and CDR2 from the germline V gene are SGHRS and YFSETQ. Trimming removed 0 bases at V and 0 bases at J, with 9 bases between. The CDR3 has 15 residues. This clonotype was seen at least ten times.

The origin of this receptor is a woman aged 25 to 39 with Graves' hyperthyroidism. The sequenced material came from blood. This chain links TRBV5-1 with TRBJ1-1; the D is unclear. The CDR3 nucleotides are TGCGCCAGCAGCTTGGAATCTACGATGAACACTGAAGCTTTCTTT. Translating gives CASSLESTMNTEAFF.